Shown below are 26 T cell receptor beta chains from a single sample sequenced in a study of blood T cell repertoires in COVID-19. The data were produced by immunoSEQ multiplex PCR, yet TCRdb's version contains in-frame clones alone and is incomplete. This table holds approximately 410,000 clones, about nine tenths found once. The specimen sequenced was peripheral blood. These TCRs come from a woman in her twenties or thirties with active or convalescent COVID-19.

The chain joins TRBV19 to TRBJ2-1, with TRBD1 matching over 7 bases. The CDR3 length is 13 residues. Germline loops: CDR1 LNHDA, CDR2 SQIVND (reference sequence). V lost 4 bases to trimming and J lost 4 bases; unmatched junction nucleotides: 1. The DNA of the CDR3 is TGTGCCAGTAGTACGGGACAGTACAATGAGCAGTTCTTC. It yields the protein CASSTGQYNEQFF.

The rearrangement joins TRBV30 to TRBJ2-1; 7 nucleotides agree with TRBD1. The germline gives CDR1 GTSNPN, CDR2 SVGIG (reference sequence). Trimming cost V 1 base and J 7 bases; bases outside gene matches: 10. The CDR3 runs to 15 residues. The CDR3 is CAWSDVDRETNEQFF. In nucleotides, the CDR3 is TGTGCCTGGAGTGACGTAGACAGGGAGACTAATGAGCAGTTCTTC.

This chain joins TRBV19 and TRBJ1-1; weak D call: TRBD1 (5 bases). This CDR3 is 14 amino acids long. With 5 bases removed from V and 7 bases from J, the gap between germline ends came to 17 bases. CDR1 is LNHDA, CDR2 SQIVND, per germline (reference sequence). CDR3 residues: CASSSQDTQNEAFF. CDR3 nucleotides: TGTGCCAGTAGTTCTCAGGACACCCAAAATGAAGCTTTCTTT.

As concerns this clone: Other nucleotide sequences from this sample produce the same CDR3. This rearrangement joins TRBV3-1 (or the pseudogene TRBV3-2) to TRBJ1-1; D remains ambiguous. The CDR3 length is 11 residues. CDR1 and CDR2 from the germline V gene are LGHDT and YNNKEL (reference sequence). V was clipped by 3 bases and J by 8 bases, with 7 bases between them. DNA of the CDR3: TGTGCCAGCAGCCAGAGCTCAGAAGCTTTCTTT. Translation: CASSQSSEAFF.

The V gene is TRBV6-2 or TRBV6-3, the J gene TRBJ2-7; 7 nucleotides align to TRBD2. The CDR3 runs to 14 residues. V lost 6 bases, J lost 7 bases, and 12 bases stayed unmatched. Germline V gives CDR1 MNHEY, CDR2 SVGEGT. The chain's CDR3 is CASSPTSVQREQYF. CDR3 nucleotide sequence: TGTGCCAGCAGCCCTACTAGCGTACAGAGGGAGCAGTACTTC.

There are a few counts of this clone. The J gene is TRBJ2-3, the V gene TRBV5-1; a weak D match, TRBD2 (5 bases). Trimming shortened V by 1 base and J by 10 bases, and 19 bases separated the two germline ends. CDR1 is SGHRS and CDR2 is YFSETQ in the germline V gene. The CDR3 totals 15 residues. The CDR3 region has the DNA TGCGCCAGCAGCTTGAAAGAACTAGGGCTACGAGCGCAGTATTTT. Encoded protein: CASSLKELGLRAQYF. Full variable domain (rest looked up from reference TRBV5-1 and TRBJ2-3): KAGVTQTPRYLIKTRGQQVTLSCSPISGHRSVSWYQQTPGQGLQFLFEYFSETQRNKGNFPGRFSGRQFSNSRSEMNVSTLELGDSALYLCASSLKELGLRAQYFGPGTRLTVL.

V and J are TRBV19 and TRBJ1-5, with D unresolved. V was shortened by 6 bases and J by 4 bases, with 7 bases between the two germline ends. The germline gives CDR1 LNHDA, CDR2 SQIVND (reference sequence). The CDR3 sequence is 12 residues long. The CDR3 nucleotides read TGTGCCAGTAGCAGCGTGAATCAGCCCCAGCATTTT. Its translation is CASSSVNQPQHF.

This clone turned up a few times. The chain is built from TRBV2 and TRBJ1-1, with D maybe TRBD1 (5 bases). V was shortened by 6 bases and J by 4 bases, with 15 bases between the two germline ends. CDR1 is SNHLY and CDR2 is FYNNEI in the germline V gene. The CDR3 totals 14 residues. CDR3 in amino acids: CASRKGKVATEAFF. The CDR3 region has the DNA TGTGCCAGCAGGAAGGGGAAGGTAGCCACTGAAGCTTTCTTT.

The rearrangement links TRBV7-8 to TRBJ2-7, with a weak D call TRBD2 (5 bases). Germline V gives CDR1 SGHVS, CDR2 FQNEAQ. Between the trimmed V and J ends, which lost 5 bases and 1 base, there was a span of 12 bases. The CDR3 covers 14 residues. For the CDR3, the DNA is TGTGCCAGCAGCAAACTAGGAAGGTCCTACGAGCAGTACTTC. This codes for CASSKLGRSYEQYF.

The sample holds one count of this clone. The rearrangement links TRBV5-6 to TRBJ2-2, with 7 bases aligning to TRBD1. Per germline, CDR1 SGHDT and CDR2 YYEEEE. Trimming at V came to 2 bases and at J to 0 bases, leaving 4 bases not matched to a gene. The CDR3 spans 16 residues. The CDR3 bases are TGTGCCAGCAGCTTACGGACAGGACCGAACACCGGGGAGCTGTTTTTT. This gives the protein CASSLRTGPNTGELFF.

This chain links TRBV5-1 with TRBJ1-1, with 8 positions matching TRBD1. The ends lost 4 bases at V and 0 bases at J; junction bases unmatched: 5. This CDR3 spans 15 amino acids. In germline, CDR1 is SGHRS, CDR2 YFSETQ. The chain's CDR3 is CASSGHRGVNTEAFF. CDR3 bases: TGCGCCAGCAGCGGCCACAGGGGGGTGAACACTGAAGCTTTCTTT. Full variable domain (missing parts from reference TRBV5-1 and TRBJ1-1): KAGVTQTPRYLIKTRGQQVTLSCSPISGHRSVSWYQQTPGQGLQFLFEYFSETQRNKGNFPGRFSGRQFSNSRSEMNVSTLELGDSALYLCASSGHRGVNTEAFFGQGTRLTVV.

The CDR3: CASSPLLVSGRAGFNEQFF. The DNA for the CDR3 is TGCGCCAGCAGCCCCCTTCTTGTGAGCGGGAGGGCCGGGTTTAATGAGCAGTTCTTC. This sequence joins TRBV4-1 and TRBJ2-1; 10 bases are shared with TRBD2. Germline V lookup: CDR1 MGHRA, CDR2 YSYEKL. The CDR3 is 19 amino acids. The V segment lost 4 bases and the J segment 7 bases; nucleotides outside the gene matches: 19.

V usage is TRBV13 and J usage is TRBJ2-7; maybe TRBD1 (5 bases). With 2 bases removed from V and 0 bases from J, the gap between germline ends came to 11 bases. There are 15 residues in the CDR3. Germline CDR1 and CDR2: PRHDT and FYEKMQ (reference sequence). CDR3 DNA sequence: TGTGCCAGCAGCTTATCACGTACAGGCTCCTACGAGCAGTACTTC. Protein product: CASSLSRTGSYEQYF.

V is TRBV29-1 and J is TRBJ2-7, with a weak D call TRBD1 (5 bases). This CDR3 spans 14 amino acids. With 3 bases removed from V and 4 bases from J, the gap between germline ends came to 16 bases. The germline CDR1 and CDR2 sequences are SQVTM and ANQGSEA. The CDR3, as DNA: TGCAGCGTTGACGATCCCGCAGGGCCTTACGAGCAGTACTTC. This gives the protein CSVDDPAGPYEQYF.

The chain recombines TRBV2 with TRBJ2-1; 7 nucleotides match TRBD2. The CDR3 consists of 15 residues. Germline CDR1 is SNHLY and CDR2 is FYNNEI. The V segment lost 6 bases and the J segment 4 bases; nucleotides outside the gene matches: 9. CDR3 sequence reads: CASRGGGGAYNEQFF. In DNA, the CDR3 is TGTGCCAGCAGGGGCGGCGGGGGAGCTTACAATGAGCAGTTCTTC.

The V and J genes are TRBV4-1 and TRBJ2-1, with 10 bases identical to TRBD2. This CDR3 spans 18 amino acids. Per the germline V gene, CDR1 is MGHRA and CDR2 is YSYEKL. J gave up 2 bases and V 3 bases, and 10 bases lay outside the gene matches. CDR3 bases: TGCGCCAGCAGCCACCCCGGACTAGCGGCTCAACCCTACAATGAGCAGTTCTTC. Translating gives CASSHPGLAAQPYNEQFF.

The chain employs TRBV6-1 and TRBJ2-3; perhaps TRBD1 as D (6 bases). V was shortened by 1 base and J by 4 bases, with 12 bases between the two germline ends. CDR1 and CDR2 (germline): MNHNS, SASEGT. The CDR3 loop spans 15 amino acids. The CDR3 is CASSEGQVLADTQYF. The CDR3, as DNA: TGTGCCAGCAGTGAAGGACAGGTTTTGGCAGATACGCAGTATTTT.

The chain links TRBV15 to TRBJ2-7; 9 bases are a match to TRBD1. Per the germline V gene, CDR1 is LNHNV and CDR2 is YYDKDF (reference sequence). The CDR3 spans 16 residues. V was pared by 4 bases and J by 1 base, with 8 bases of the junction left unmatched. The CDR3 nucleotides read TGTGCCACCAGCAACATGGACAGGGGACGTTCCTACGAGCAGTACTTC. Translating it yields CATSNMDRGRSYEQYF.

This chain joins TRBV5-1 and TRBJ2-7; 8 nucleotides agree with TRBD1. Germline-derived CDR1 and CDR2 are SGHRS and YFSETQ. The CDR3 covers 16 residues. Trimming at V came to 2 bases and at J to 3 bases, leaving 10 bases not matched to a gene. CDR3 in amino acids: CASSFNNGQGSYEQYF. The CDR3 nucleotides are TGCGCCAGCAGCTTCAACAATGGACAGGGCAGCTACGAGCAGTACTTC.

As concerns this clone: Other DNA variants within this sample encode the same CDR3. The chain joins TRBV27 to TRBJ2-7, with 9 bases matching TRBD1. J gave up 1 base and V 6 bases, and 1 base lay outside the gene matches. The V gene's germline CDR1 is MNHEY and CDR2 SMNVEV (reference sequence). The CDR3 runs 13 residues. The CDR3 sequence: CASRDRGSYEQYF. In DNA form, the CDR3 reads TGTGCCAGCAGGGACAGGGGATCCTACGAGCAGTACTTC.

The chain has TRBV28 and TRBJ2-5; a weak D match, TRBD1 (6 bases). The CDR3 contains 16 residues. Trimming stripped 6 bases from V and 7 bases from J, with 24 bases between. The germline V gene encodes CDR1 MDHEN and CDR2 SYDVKM. The CDR3 region is CASSKRRTALVGTQYF. CDR3 sequence (DNA): TGTGCCAGCAGCAAAAGAAGGACAGCCCTCGTTGGGACCCAGTACTTC. The whole variable domain, remainder taken from reference TRBV28 and TRBJ2-5, is DVKVTQSSRYLVKRTGEKVFLECVQDMDHENMFWYRQDPGLGLRLIYFSYDVKMKEKGDIPEGYSVSREKKERFSLILESASTNQTSMYLCASSKRRTALVGTQYFGPGTRLLVL.

There are a few counts of this clone. The chain carries TRBV7-2 and TRBJ2-7, with D possibly being TRBD2 (6 bases). Looked up from germline, CDR1 is SGHTA and CDR2 is FQGNSA. The CDR3 extends over 16 amino acids. With 5 bases removed from V and 4 bases from J, the gap between germline ends came to 21 bases. The DNA for the CDR3 is TGTGCCAGCAGCAAAAGAGGCGGGACGGGGCCATACGAGCAGTACTTC. Translated, it gives CASSKRGGTGPYEQYF. The variable domain in full, completed from reference TRBV7-2 and TRBJ2-7, reads GAGVSQSPSNKVTEKGKDVELRCDPISGHTALYWYRQSLGQGLEFLIYFQGNSAPDKSGLPSDRFSAERTGGSVSTLTIQRTQQEDSAVYLCASSKRGGTGPYEQYFGPGTRLTVT.

This chain links TRBV14 with TRBJ2-1, with D perhaps matching TRBD1 (7 bases). Germline CDR1 SGHDN, CDR2 FVKESK. V shed 5 bases and J shed 3 bases, with 11 bases lying between them. This CDR3 has 14 residues. CDR3 loop: CASSAGQSYNEQFF. The CDR3 DNA is TGTGCCAGCAGCGCGGGACAGAGCTACAATGAGCAGTTCTTC.

J is TRBJ2-4 and V is TRBV19, with 7 bases lining up with TRBD1. V shed 8 bases and J 5 bases; nucleotides not matched to a gene: 6. The CDR3 is made up of 13 amino acids. Germline V lookup: CDR1 LNHDA, CDR2 SQIVND (reference sequence). For the CDR3, the DNA is TGTGCCAGTTGGGACAGACCCGAAAACATTCAGTACTTC. As protein: CASWDRPENIQYF.

Only one count was recorded for this clone. The gene calls are TRBV19 and TRBJ1-1; D possibly corresponds to TRBD1 (6 bases). Trimming shortened V by 6 bases and J by 8 bases, and 16 bases separated the two germline ends. The CDR3 extends over 13 amino acids. Germline CDR1 reads LNHDA; CDR2 reads SQIVND (reference sequence). The CDR3: CASRVRDTGEAFF. The CDR3 nucleotides are TGTGCCAGTAGGGTCCGGGACACAGGAGAAGCTTTCTTT.

Written as DNA, the CDR3 is TGTGCCAGCAGTCTGGGTTCAAGCAGGTATGGCTACACCTTC. This sequence encodes CASSLGSSRYGYTF. The chain uses TRBV2 and TRBJ1-2; D not certain. Deletions cut 5 bases from V and 5 bases from J, with 15 bases between. The CDR3 contains 14 residues. The germline gives CDR1 SNHLY, CDR2 FYNNEI. Combining the CDR3 with reference TRBV2 and TRBJ1-2 gives the whole variable domain EPEVTQTPSHQVTQMGQEVILRCVPISNHLYFYWYRQILGQKVEFLVSFYNNEISEKSEIFDDQFSVERPDGSNFTLKIRSTKLEDSAMYFCASSLGSSRYGYTFGSGTRLTVV.